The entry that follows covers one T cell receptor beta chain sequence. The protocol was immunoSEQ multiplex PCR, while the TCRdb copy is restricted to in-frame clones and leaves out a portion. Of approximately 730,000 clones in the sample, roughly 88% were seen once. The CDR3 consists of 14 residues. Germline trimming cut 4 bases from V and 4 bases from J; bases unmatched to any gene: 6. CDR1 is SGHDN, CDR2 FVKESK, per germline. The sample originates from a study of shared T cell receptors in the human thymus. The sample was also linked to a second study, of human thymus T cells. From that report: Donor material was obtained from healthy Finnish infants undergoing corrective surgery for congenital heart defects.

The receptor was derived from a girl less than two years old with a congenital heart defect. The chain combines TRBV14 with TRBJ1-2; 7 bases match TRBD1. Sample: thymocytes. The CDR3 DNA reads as TGTGCCAGCAGCCCTAAGGGGGCCCTCTATGGCTACACCTTC. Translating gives CASSPKGALYGYTF.